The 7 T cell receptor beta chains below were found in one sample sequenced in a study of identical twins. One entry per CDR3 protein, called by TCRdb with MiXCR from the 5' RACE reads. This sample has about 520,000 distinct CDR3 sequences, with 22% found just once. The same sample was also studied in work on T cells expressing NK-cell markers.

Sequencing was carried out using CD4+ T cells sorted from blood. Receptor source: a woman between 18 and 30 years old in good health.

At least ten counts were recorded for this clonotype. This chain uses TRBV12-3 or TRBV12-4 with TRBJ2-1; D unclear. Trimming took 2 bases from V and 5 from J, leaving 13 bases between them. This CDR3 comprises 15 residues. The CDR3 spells CASSLRLVKDNEQFF. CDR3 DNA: TGTGCCAGCAGTTTACGGCTAGTAAAAGACAATGAGCAGTTCTTC.

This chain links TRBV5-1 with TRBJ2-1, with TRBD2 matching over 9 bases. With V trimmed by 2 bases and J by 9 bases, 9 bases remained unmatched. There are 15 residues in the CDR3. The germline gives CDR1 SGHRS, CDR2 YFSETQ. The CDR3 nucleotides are TGCGCCAGCAGCTTTAGCGGGAGTGGAGGCACTGAGCAGTTCTTC. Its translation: CASSFSGSGGTEQFF.

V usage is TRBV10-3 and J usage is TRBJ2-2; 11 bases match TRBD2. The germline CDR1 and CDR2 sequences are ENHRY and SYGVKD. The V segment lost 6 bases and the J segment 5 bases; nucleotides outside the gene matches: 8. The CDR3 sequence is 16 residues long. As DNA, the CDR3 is TGTGCCATCAGCGTGGTAGCGGGGGGGCAGACCGGGGAGCTGTTTTTT. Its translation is CAISVVAGGQTGELFF.

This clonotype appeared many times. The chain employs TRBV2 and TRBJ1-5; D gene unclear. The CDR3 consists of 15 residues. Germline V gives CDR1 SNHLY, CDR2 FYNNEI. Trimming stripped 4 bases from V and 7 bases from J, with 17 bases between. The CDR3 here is CASSGQQPKGQPQHF. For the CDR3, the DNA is TGTGCCAGCAGTGGGCAACAACCCAAGGGACAGCCCCAGCATTTT.

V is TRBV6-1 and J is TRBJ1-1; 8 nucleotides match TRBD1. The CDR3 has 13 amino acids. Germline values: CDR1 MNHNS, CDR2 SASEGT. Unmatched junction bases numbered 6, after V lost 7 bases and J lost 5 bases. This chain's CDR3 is CASTKTGETEAFF. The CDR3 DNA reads TGTGCCAGCACCAAGACAGGGGAAACTGAAGCTTTCTTT.

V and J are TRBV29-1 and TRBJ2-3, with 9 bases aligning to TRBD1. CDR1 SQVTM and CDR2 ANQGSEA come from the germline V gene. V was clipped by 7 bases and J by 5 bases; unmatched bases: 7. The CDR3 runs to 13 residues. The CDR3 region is CSDLTGGRDTQYF. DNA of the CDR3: TGCAGCGACCTGACAGGGGGGCGAGATACGCAGTATTTT.

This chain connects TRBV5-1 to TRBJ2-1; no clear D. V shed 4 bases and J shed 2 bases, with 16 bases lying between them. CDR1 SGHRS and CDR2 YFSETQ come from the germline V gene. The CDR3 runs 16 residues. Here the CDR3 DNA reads TGCGCCAGCAGCCGAGGTGAGACGAGGACCTACAATGAGCAGTTCTTC. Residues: CASSRGETRTYNEQFF. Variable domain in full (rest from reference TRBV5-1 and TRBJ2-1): KAGVTQTPRYLIKTRGQQVTLSCSPISGHRSVSWYQQTPGQGLQFLFEYFSETQRNKGNFPGRFSGRQFSNSRSEMNVSTLELGDSALYLCASSRGETRTYNEQFFGPGTRLTVL.